Sequencing of this TCR beta chain was carried out in a study of T cell responses to AZD1222 COVID-19 vaccine. Study outcomes and limitations: Regions 160-218 and 743-854 held dominance among vaccine-associated CD4 TCRs, which spanned spike. There were mostly white British donors and more females than males, and clonal diversity was possibly underestimated. Recipients of AZD1222 seropositive at baseline numbered only five or six.

The data were produced by immunoSEQ multiplex PCR, yet TCRdb's version contains in-frame clones alone and is incomplete. The table lists 120,000 to 150,000 clones, 90% of them singletons. Concerning this clone: Its antigen is still unknown.

Trimming took off 3 bases at V and 1 base at J, with 3 bases between the two ends. This CDR3 contains 13 residues. Germline loops: CDR1 KGHSH, CDR2 LQKENI. This receptor was identified in an adult in good health. This chain uses TRBV18 with TRBJ1-4; D is ambiguous. The sample was peripheral blood, taken on day 0 of AZD1222 vaccination. CDR3 nucleotide sequence: TGTGCCAGCTCACCGAAAACTAATGAAAAACTGTTTTTT. Translated: CASSPKTNEKLFF.